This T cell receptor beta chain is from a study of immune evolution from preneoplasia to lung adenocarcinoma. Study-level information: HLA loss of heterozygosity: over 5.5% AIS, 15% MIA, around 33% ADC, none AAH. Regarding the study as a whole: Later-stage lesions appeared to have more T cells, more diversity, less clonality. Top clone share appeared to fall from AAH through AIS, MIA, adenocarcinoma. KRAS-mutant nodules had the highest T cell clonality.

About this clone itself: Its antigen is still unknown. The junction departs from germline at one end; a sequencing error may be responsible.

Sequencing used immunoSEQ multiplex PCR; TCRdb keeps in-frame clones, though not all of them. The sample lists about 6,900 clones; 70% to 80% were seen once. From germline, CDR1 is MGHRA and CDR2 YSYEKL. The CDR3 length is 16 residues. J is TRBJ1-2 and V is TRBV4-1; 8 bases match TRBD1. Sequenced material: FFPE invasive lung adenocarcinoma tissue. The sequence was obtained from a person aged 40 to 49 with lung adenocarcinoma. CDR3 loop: CASSQEVGQGVRGYTF. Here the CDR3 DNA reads TGCGCCAGCAGCCAAGAGGTCGGACAGGGAGTGCGTGGCTATACCTTC.